This T cell receptor (beta chain) originates from a study of T cells in Graves' hyperthyroidism and ophthalmopathy. V lost 4 bases to trimming and J lost 0 bases; unmatched junction nucleotides: 5. CDR1 and CDR2 (germline): ENHRY, SYGVKD. There are 16 residues in the CDR3. This clonotype was observed many times. The investigators amplified TCR beta CDR3 regions from RNA transcripts. Initially, a first-round RT-PCR of the TCR CDR3 employed the HTBI primer set. One entry per CDR3 protein results from TCRdb running MiXCR on the multiplex PCR reads. The sample yields 500,000 to 800,000 distinct CDR3 sequences, more than 14% seen once.

V is TRBV10-3 and J is TRBJ2-1, with TRBD2 matching 8 bases. The sequenced sample consisted of blood. The origin of this receptor is a woman aged 50 to 60 with Graves' ophthalmopathy. In nucleotides, the CDR3 is TGTGCCATCAGTGGTACGGGAGGGGGCTCCTACAATGAGCAGTTCTTC. Its protein product is CAISGTGGGSYNEQFF.